The 7 T cell receptor beta chains below come from one sample, sequenced in a study of T cells after posttransplantation cyclophosphamide. Control samples came 1 year after myeloablative marrow transplants with methotrexate plus calcineurin inhibitor. Assay: immunoSEQ multiplex PCR; the TCRdb copy retains only in-frame clones and omits some. Here the sample spans approximately 21,000 clones, around 85% being singletons. Sequencing was performed on PBMCs, taken about 13 months after allogeneic stem cell transplant with calcineurin inhibitor and methotrexate. The source of these receptors is a female patient under 45 who received an allogeneic stem cell transplant from an unrelated donor, was CMV-positive, and had acute and chronic GVHD. Some T cells may have originated in the graft donor.

V is TRBV7-2 and J is TRBJ1-2; the match to TRBD1 covers 7 bases. Trimming cost V 3 bases and J 0 bases; bases outside gene matches: 4. The germline V gene has CDR1 SGHTA and CDR2 FQGNSA. This CDR3 comprises 15 residues. The CDR3, as DNA: TGTGCCAGCAGCTTGGTGCAGGGGGCTAACTATGGCTACACCTTC. Translated, it gives CASSLVQGANYGYTF. The full variable domain, its missing parts supplied by reference TRBV7-2 and TRBJ1-2, is GAGVSQSPSNKVTEKGKDVELRCDPISGHTALYWYRQSLGQGLEFLIYFQGNSAPDKSGLPSDRFSAERTGGSVSTLTIQRTQQEDSAVYLCASSLVQGANYGYTFGSGTRLTVV.

This CDR3 reads CASSSGGGETQYF. In DNA form, the CDR3 reads TGCGCCAGCAGTTCCGGGGGGGGCGAGACCCAGTACTTC. This chain links TRBV5-1 with TRBJ2-5; 8 positions match TRBD2. Trimming cost V 5 bases and J 5 bases; bases outside gene matches: 5. The CDR3 is 13 residues long. Germline V gives CDR1 SGHRS, CDR2 YFSETQ.

This clone was counted a single time. The chain has TRBV7-9 and TRBJ2-3; tentatively, D is TRBD1 (6 bases). Germline CDR1 SEHNR, CDR2 FQNEAQ (reference sequence). The V end lost 4 bases, the J end lost 4 bases, and 15 bases lay between the germline ends. CDR3 length: 15 amino acids. The CDR3 is CASSWGPSGADTQYF. The CDR3 DNA reads TGTGCCAGCAGCTGGGGGCCCTCGGGCGCAGATACGCAGTATTTT.

The chain employs TRBV7-2 and TRBJ2-4; 7 nucleotides agree with TRBD2. The CDR3 runs to 14 residues. Germline V lookup: CDR1 SGHTA, CDR2 FQGNSA. V shed 4 bases, J shed 6 bases, and the junction held 6 bases outside the gene matches. The CDR3 loop reads CASSSRETINIQYF. In DNA, the CDR3 is TGTGCCAGCAGCTCGCGGGAGACCATAAACATTCAGTACTTC.

The chain joins TRBV25-1 to TRBJ1-5; D is possibly TRBD1 (5 bases). Trimming took 3 bases from V and 0 from J, leaving 12 bases between them. The CDR3 extends over 16 amino acids. Germline V gene sequence: CDR1 MGHDK, CDR2 SYGVNS. For the CDR3, the DNA is TGTGCCAGCAGTGACCCCGACAGCTATAGCAATCAGCCCCAGCATTTT. Its protein product is CASSDPDSYSNQPQHF.

The rearrangement uses TRBV7-2 and TRBJ1-1, with unresolved D. CDR3 size: 12 residues. The germline V gene encodes CDR1 SGHTA and CDR2 FQGNSA. V gave up 3 bases and J gave up 7 bases, with 9 bases separating them. The CDR3 is CASSLGEGEAFF. CDR3 DNA sequence: TGTGCCAGCAGCTTGGGAGAGGGTGAAGCTTTCTTT.

The chain uses TRBV30 and TRBJ2-7; D is perhaps TRBD2 (6 bases). The germline V gene has CDR1 GTSNPN and CDR2 SVGIG (reference sequence). V was trimmed by 5 bases and J by 5 bases, leaving 19 bases between them. CDR3 length: 14 residues. The CDR3 loop reads CAWGASWGVHEQYF. As DNA, the CDR3 is TGTGCCTGGGGGGCGTCGTGGGGGGTCCACGAGCAGTACTTC. The whole variable domain, filled in from reference TRBV30 and TRBJ2-7, reads SQTIHQWPATLVQPVGSPLSLECTVEGTSNPNLYWYRQAAGRGLQLLFYSVGIGQISSEVPQNLSASRPQDRQFILSSKKLLLSDSGFYLCAWGASWGVHEQYFGPGTRLTVT.